This T cell receptor (beta chain) originates from a study of sequential checkpoint blockade in melanoma (dated by TCRdb to between 2018 and 2021). Regarding the complete study: Using 1:1 randomization, the trial assigned patients either to first-line nivolumab followed by ipilimumab (arm A) or to ipilimumab followed by nivolumab (arm B). Maintenance nivolumab came after each of the two trial sequences. The same lesion was the source of about 86% of the matched pre- and post-treatment tumor biopsy pairs. Matched tumor biopsies were taken from about two dozen patients before treatment and at week 13, after single-agent nivolumab (arm A) or ipilimumab (arm B). TCRbeta immunosequencing was performed on DNA from roughly 90 pretreatment melanoma tumor samples.

The treatment or condition label on this specimen signifies: randomized to nivolumab then ipilimumab (arm A) or the reverse (arm B). No trial patient had received prior DNA-damaging chemotherapy. CheckMate 064, a randomized, open-label phase II trial of sequential checkpoint blockade, was the source of the samples, all of which came from patients with melanoma. Genomic DNA from formalin-fixed paraffin-embedded (FFPE) tissue samples served as the input for tumor TCR sequencing. TCRbeta CDR3 regions were immunosequenced from genomic DNA with the immunoSEQ Assay. Before high-throughput sequencing, the genomic DNA was amplified using bias-controlled multiplex PCR. Under the source paper's analysis protocol: To quantify the absolute abundance of each unique TCRbeta CDR3 region, the sequences were collapsed and filtered. Clonality, defined as 1 minus Pielou's evenness, was calculated using only productive rearrangements. Tumor T-cell fraction was calculated by normalizing TCRbeta template counts to the amount of usable DNA, which was estimated from several housekeeping genes. Clones with significantly greater frequencies in on-treatment versus baseline samples were identified using a previously published method. The table comes from immuneACCESS by way of TCRdb, which keeps in-frame sequences with V and J called. Part of the clones is missing from these tables; in studies checked, under half for an unresolved V gene and the rest for unknown reasons. V, J and clone size reflect that table, while D and trimming were determined from the DNA. The sample contains tens of thousands of clones, over 30% of them found a single time. The top ten clones comprise about 1.6% of the sample.

Note on this clone: No cognate antigen has been identified for it. Base qualities are not recorded, but no much larger clone differs from it by a single base.

CDR1 and CDR2 are drawn from the germline V gene: WSHSY, SAAADI. The junction carries 8 bases between V and J, which are trimmed by 3 bases and 6 bases respectively. The CDR3 goes from the cysteine to the phenylalanine over 13 residues. Only the CDR3 region is kept as DNA, spanning 39 bases read in frame from base 1. The investigation overall reported the following: Within-arm analyses of tumor T-cell fraction were constrained by small sample sizes and reduced statistical power. Clinical benefit was about 30 times more likely to be achieved by patients whose tumor T-cell fraction and clonality increased by week 13. In the nivolumab-first arm (arm A), pretreatment tumor TIL clonality was associated with response (P = .04). PD-L1 staining and CD8+ T-cell counts correlated with tumor T-cell fraction and clonality, whereas mutational load did not. Validation of the response-prediction model combining TCR metrics and mutation burden is needed in larger, independent patient cohorts.

The rearrangement combines TRBV10-2 with TRBJ2-2; the D gene cannot be resolved reliably. Sample: tumor tissue (inferred from file names), taken from a patient given nivolumab and ipilimumab in sequence. The sequence was collected from a human donor with melanoma. The CDR3 protein is CASSENRPGELFF. The nucleotide sequence reads TGCGCCAGCAGTGAAAACCGGCCCGGGGAGCTGTTTTTT.